This T cell receptor beta chain emerged from a study of blood T cell repertoires in COVID-19. As processed by the authors: Nucleated cell number was recorded as an estimate derived from reference gene primer amplification. Using immunoSEQ multiplex PCR, the repertoire was profiled, and TCRdb retains in-frame clones only, with some absent. The D gene and trimming were derived from the DNA, and the V and J assignments and clone size from that table. The profile shows a few hundred thousand clones, approximately 80% of them singletons. Per germline, CDR1 GTSNPN and CDR2 SVGIG (reference sequence). V was shortened by 1 base and J by 4 bases, with 11 bases between the two germline ends. The CDR3 runs 14 residues.

V and J are TRBV30 and TRBJ1-5; the D gene is possibly TRBD1 (6 bases). This receptor was identified in a man in his forties who had been exposed to COVID-19. Input material: PBMCs or T cells enriched from blood (not recorded which). As DNA, the CDR3 is TGTGCCTGGAGTGCCTCTCAGGGGAATCAGCCCCAGCATTTT. It encodes CAWSASQGNQPQHF.